Presented here are 13 T cell receptor beta chains from one specimen sequenced in a study of T cell responses to AZD1222 COVID-19 vaccine (dated by TCRdb to about 2021). What this sample's time point label stands for: baseline before first vaccination. Library preparation employed the immunoSEQ multiplex PCR assay. In TCRdb, the immuneACCESS table is reduced to in-frame sequences with V and J assigned. These tables do not hold every clone; where another copy was compared, an unresolved V gene accounts for under half, and the others remain unexplained. Here the sample has about 170,000 clones; approximately 92% occur a single time. Around 1.5% of the sample belongs to the ten largest clones. Sequencing used peripheral blood, obtained on day 0 of AZD1222 vaccination. The receptors derive from an adult in good health.

The chain recombines TRBV12-1 with TRBJ2-7; TRBD2 reflects the table's D call only, with no check against the DNA. TRBV12-1 is labeled a pseudogene. This CDR3 region has 13 residues. The CDR3 DNA sequence: TGTGCCAGCAGCTCGTGGTGGCGGGTCGAGCAGTACTTC. Translation gives CASSSWWRVEQYF.

The chain joins TRBV19 to TRBJ1-3, with D maybe TRBD1 (5 bases). V lost 3 bases to trimming and J lost 6 bases, with 18 bases between them. CDR1 and CDR2 (germline): LNHDA, SQIVND (reference sequence). This CDR3 comprises 16 residues. The DNA of the CDR3 is TGTGCCAGTAGTATGTTCGCCCGGGACCTCGAAAACACCATATATTTT. Amino acid sequence: CASSMFARDLENTIYF.

The genes are TRBV12-5 and TRBJ2-3; D not resolved. The length of the CDR3 is 15 residues. V lost 1 base, J lost 0 bases, and 8 bases lay in between. Per germline, CDR1 LGHNT and CDR2 FRNRAP. CDR3: CASGLGGFSTDTQYF. CDR3 nucleotides: TGTGCTAGTGGTTTGGGGGGTTTTAGCACAGATACGCAGTATTTT. Looking up the rest from reference TRBV12-5 and TRBJ2-3 gives the full variable domain: DARVTQTPRHKVTEMGQEVTMRCQPILGHNTVFWYRQTMMQGLELLAYFRNRAPLDDSGMPKDRFSAEMPDATLATLKIQPSEPRDSAVYFCASGLGGFSTDTQYFGPGTRLTVL.

The chain links TRBV28 to TRBJ1-2; no clear D. The CDR3 extends over 12 amino acids. Germline assignment: CDR1 MDHEN and CDR2 SYDVKM. V lost 1 base and J lost 1, with 1 base in between. CDR3 in DNA: TGTGCCAGCAGTTTATATAACTATGGCTACACCTTC. It codes for CASSLYNYGYTF.

A single count supports this clone. The gene calls are TRBV12-3 or TRBV12-4 and TRBJ1-4; the D is unclear. V was shortened by 0 bases and J by 8 bases, with 7 bases between the two germline ends. This CDR3 comprises 13 residues. The CDR3 nucleotides are TGTGCCAGCAGTTTAGCTCGCCGAGAAAAACTGTTTTTT. This translates into CASSLARREKLFF.

The chain recombines TRBV5-4 with TRBJ1-6, with D possibly matching TRBD1 (6 bases). Per germline, CDR1 SGHNT and CDR2 YYREEE (reference sequence). Between the trimmed V and J ends, which lost 4 bases and 10 bases, there was a span of 18 bases. The CDR3 totals 15 residues. The chain's CDR3 is CASSPGGASGSPLHF. DNA for the CDR3: TGTGCCAGCAGCCCTGGGGGGGCTAGTGGGTCACCCCTCCACTTT. Full variable domain (rest looked up from reference TRBV5-4 and TRBJ1-6): ETGVTQSPTHLIKTRGQQVTLRCSSQSGHNTVSWYQQALGQGPQFIFQYYREEENGRGNFPPRFSGLQFPNYSSELNVNALELDDSALYLCASSPGGASGSPLHFGNGTRLTVT.

This sequence joins TRBV6-5 and TRBJ2-7, with 8 bases fitting TRBD2. This CDR3 region has 15 residues. Germline CDR1 is MNHEY and CDR2 is SVGAGI. The chain's CDR3 is CAASGARGGQYEQYF. The CDR3 coding sequence is TGTGCAGCTTCAGGGGCCCGGGGGGGGCAATACGAGCAGTACTTC.

J is TRBJ2-7 and V is TRBV29-1; 9 bases match TRBD1. CDR1 SQVTM and CDR2 ANQGSEA come from the germline V gene. This CDR3 is built from 14 residues. With 3 bases clipped from V and 4 bases from J, the junction kept 7 bases outside the gene matches. The CDR3 nucleotides read TGCAGCGTTGAGGGGGACAGGGAGGATTACGAGCAGTACTTC. Translating it yields CSVEGDREDYEQYF.

This chain uses TRBV18 with TRBJ2-5; possible D gene TRBD2, 5 bases. The length of the CDR3 is 12 residues. Germline V gene lookup returns CDR1 KGHSH and CDR2 LQKENI. V was shortened by 4 bases and J by 5 bases, with 8 bases between the two germline ends. CDR3 region: CASSRGVETQYF. The CDR3 bases are TGTGCCAGCTCACGGGGAGTGGAGACCCAGTACTTC.

This chain joins TRBV27 and TRBJ1-4; D gene uncertain. Trimming took 3 bases from V and 10 from J, leaving 21 bases between them. This CDR3 comprises 16 residues. From germline, CDR1 is MNHEY and CDR2 SMNVEV (reference sequence). This CDR3 is CASSFAGVVEGGKLFF. The CDR3 DNA is TGTGCCAGCAGTTTCGCGGGTGTGGTGGAAGGAGGAAAACTGTTTTTT. Filled out from reference TRBV27 and TRBJ1-4, the complete variable domain reads EAQVTQNPRYLITVTGKKLTVTCSQNMNHEYMSWYRQDPGLGLRQIYYSMNVEVTDKGDVPEGYKVSRKEKRNFPLILESPSPNQTSLYFCASSFAGVVEGGKLFFGSGTQLSVL.

In this sample, this clone turned up a few times. The J gene is TRBJ2-1, the V gene TRBV29-1; D perhaps matches TRBD2 (5 bases). From germline, CDR1 is SQVTM and CDR2 ANQGSEA. CDR3 length equals 15 residues. The germline V and J ends were trimmed by 3 bases and 2 bases, with 14 bases remaining between them. The CDR3 nucleotides read TGCAGCGTTGAGGAGGATCAGAATCCCTACAATGAGCAGTTCTTC. Translating it yields CSVEEDQNPYNEQFF.

This sequence joins TRBV10-1 and TRBJ1-5; no reliable D call. The CDR3 has 15 amino acids. The germline V gene encodes CDR1 WNHNN and CDR2 SYGVQD (reference sequence). The V and J ends lost 1 base and 0 bases respectively, with 7 bases between them. The CDR3 region has the DNA TGCGCCAGCAGTGAGTTCAGGTATAGCAATCAGCCCCAGCATTTT. Its protein product is CASSEFRYSNQPQHF.

This sequence joins TRBV11-3 and TRBJ2-3; D is unresolved. Trimming left V 0 bases short and J 0 bases short, with 7 bases between. This CDR3 comprises 15 residues. Germline V gene lookup returns CDR1 SGHNT and CDR2 YENEEA. CDR3 loop: CASSLEDSSTDTQYF. As DNA, the CDR3 is TGTGCCAGCAGCTTAGAGGATTCTAGCACAGATACGCAGTATTTT.